This T cell receptor beta chain was found in a study of blood T cell repertoires in COVID-19 (dated by TCRdb to 2020 to 2021). Describing the broader study: Samples covering the acute and convalescent phases of COVID-19 were provided by collaborators in the United States, Italy and Spain. The material from the prospective study consisted of cDNA or gDNA derived from T cells, B-cell-depleted T cells, or PBMCs. Nearly every sample came with metadata listing a de-identified subject ID, COVID-19 status, age in years and sex. The repertoires were made available in a free public database intended to serve as a resource for research on the immune response to SARS-CoV-2. Where HLA class I and class II types were available, the types were taken from metadata supplied by the sample provider, not from assay-based typing. The dataset comprised deeply sampled blood TCRbeta repertoires from subjects exposed to, actively infected with, or recovered from COVID-19. The samples were drawn from two sources: the first 160 participants of the ongoing ImmuneRACE study, and 1,000 to 1,500 subjects contributed by 6 global collaborators.

Worth noting for this clone: It lacks a known antigen. Base qualities are not recorded, but no much larger clone differs from it by a single base.

Collaborating institutions collected whole blood in K2EDTA tubes following their own protocols. For TCRbeta analysis, collaborator samples were shipped as frozen whole blood, as isolated PBMCs, or as DNA extracted from either sample type. Including cysteine and phenylalanine, the CDR3 has 13 amino acids. Only the CDR3 portion is preserved as DNA: 39 bases, with reading frame beginning at the first base. The germline V gene gives CDR1 as SGHNT and CDR2 as YENEEA. V sheds 5 bases and J sheds 6 bases, leaving 11 bases between their ends. Here is what the overall study found, with its caveats: The amount of clinical and demographic metadata varied by source and participant and was provided uncurated.

The immunoSEQ Assay, a bias-controlled multiplex PCR, was used to amplify TCRbeta CDR3 regions from genomic DNA. The paper's data handling went like this. The number of nucleated cells in each sample was estimated from the amplification of reference gene primers within the assay. Sequence reads were collapsed and filtered to measure the absolute abundance of every unique TCRbeta CDR3 rearrangement. Productive Simpson clonality was computed per sample as the square root of Simpson's diversity index over productive rearrangements. Not all clones reach the TCRdb copy of this immuneACCESS table, which keeps in-frame sequences only. Checked studies attribute under half of the gap to unresolved V genes and leave the rest unexplained. V, J and clone size reflect that table, while D and trimming were determined from the DNA. Counted in this sample were approximately 98,000 clones; 55% to 75% of them appeared once. The ten top clones hold less than 2% of the sample.

The source material was peripheral blood. The sequence links TRBV11-3 to TRBJ2-1; the D gene cannot be resolved reliably. This TCR was sampled from a woman in her 40s with acute or convalescent COVID-19. The DNA reads TGTGCCAGCAGCAACGGTCTACTCAATGAGCAGTTCTTC. Protein translation: CASSNGLLNEQFF. With the portions outside the CDR3 filled from the reference TRBV11-3 and TRBJ2-1 genes, the complete variable region becomes EAGVVQSPRYKIIEKKQPVAFWCNPISGHNTLYWYLQNLGQGPELLIRYENEEAVDDSQLPKDRFSAERLKGVDSTLKIQPAELGDSAVYLCASSNGLLNEQFFGPGTRLTVL.